The sequence of this TCR beta chain was determined in a study of blood T cells in healthy people across ages. The study drew donors from healthy Caucasian individuals in Russia aged about 6 to 90. Every participating donor contributed about 10 milliliters of peripheral blood through a draw. A sample-barcoded 5' primer and a J-beta primer mix were used in a second PCR of roughly 6 to 11 cycles. Unique molecular identifiers of 12 random nucleotides labeled each cDNA. Each CDR3 protein is one row after TCRdb ran MiXCR on the 5' RACE reads. The table includes 600,000 to 800,000 distinct CDR3 sequences, under 25% detected once. This CDR3 region has 20 residues.

Sequencing was performed on blood. This chain joins TRBV21-1 and TRBJ2-5; the listed D gene, TRBD1, was not tested against the DNA. TRBV21-1 represents a pseudogene. The sequence was collected from a man in his 70s in good health. CDR3 bases: TGTGCCAGCAATCACAGGAAGCGGAATTTAGGACAACGCTGTGGTGAGACCCAGTACTTC. Its translation is CASNHRKRNLGQRCGETQYF.